A single sample is the source of the 6 T cell receptor beta chains below, sequenced in a study of molecular identifiers for immune sequencing clone quantification (dated by TCRdb to the late 2010s). The receptor library was made with PCR. Sequencer: Illumina HiSeq 4000. The raw public reads went through TCRdb reprocessing: fastp at Q25, MiXCR clone calling, in-frame beta chains kept. When rows share a CDR3 protein, they turn into one entry using the most common DNA and genes. Within this sample are 75,000 to 100,000 distinct CDR3 sequences, with around a fifth of them counted one time only. Roughly 0.89% of the sample goes to the ten largest clones. The sample was naive CD8+ T cells from blood, with Jurkat cell RNA spiked in. Interpreted using the paper, the cell subset or site label stands for: FACS-sorted CD8+CD4-CCR7+CD45RA+ naive T cells. These receptors all come from a human donor in good health. Some libraries in this study had Jurkat cell RNA spiked in.

CDR3 bases: TGCAGCGTTGAATTAGCGGGATTAGAAGAGACCCAGTACTTC. This translates into CSVELAGLEETQYF. This chain uses TRBV29-1 with TRBJ2-5; 8 bases fit TRBD2. From germline, CDR1 is SQVTM and CDR2 ANQGSEA. V gave up 2 bases and J gave up 3 bases; unmatched junction bases: 5. The length of the CDR3 is 14 residues.

In its sample, this clonotype was seen many times. This chain links TRBV12-5 with TRBJ1-1; 8 positions match TRBD1. Trimming cost V 1 base and J 6 bases; bases outside gene matches: 4. The CDR3 totals 14 residues. Looked up from germline, CDR1 is LGHNT and CDR2 is FRNRAP. The DNA for the CDR3 is TGTGCTAGTGGTTTGGGCCTGGACAGGGCTGAAGCTTTCTTT. Translating it yields CASGLGLDRAEAFF.

This clonotype appeared many times. This chain connects TRBV29-1 to TRBJ2-1, with TRBD1 matching over 7 bases. The CDR3 is 12 residues long. The germline V gene encodes CDR1 SQVTM and CDR2 ANQGSEA. Trimming at V came to 7 bases and at J to 8 bases, leaving 8 bases not matched to a gene. Here the CDR3 reads CSARQGSYEQFF. The CDR3 DNA reads TGCAGCGCTCGACAGGGATCTTATGAGCAGTTCTTC.

Many counts were recorded for this clonotype. The chain links TRBV7-6 to TRBJ2-2; 7 nucleotides line up with TRBD2. V shed 2 bases, J shed 5 bases, and the junction held 11 bases outside the gene matches. Germline CDR1 SGHVS, CDR2 FNYEAQ. The CDR3 has 17 residues. CDR3 residues: CASSLIGAGADTGELFF. The CDR3 nucleotides are TGTGCCAGCAGCTTAATTGGGGCGGGAGCAGATACCGGGGAGCTGTTTTTT.

This clonotype has a count of ten or more. The chain is built from TRBV2 and TRBJ2-1, with TRBD2 as a possible D gene (6 bases). In germline, CDR1 is SNHLY, CDR2 FYNNEI. The CDR3 covers 13 residues. V was pared by 7 bases and J by 8 bases, with 15 bases between. The DNA of the CDR3 is TGTGCCAGCACCCCCCTGGGGGAGGATGAGCAGTTCTTC. It specifies CASTPLGEDEQFF. Full variable domain (missing parts from reference TRBV2 and TRBJ2-1): EPEVTQTPSHQVTQMGQEVILRCVPISNHLYFYWYRQILGQKVEFLVSFYNNEISEKSEIFDDQFSVERPDGSNFTLKIRSTKLEDSAMYFCASTPLGEDEQFFGPGTRLTVL.

This clonotype was seen many times. This chain connects TRBV3-1 to TRBJ2-7; TRBD2 agrees at 7 bases. Germline CDR1 and CDR2: LGHDT and YNNKEL (reference sequence). This CDR3 has 14 amino acids. V was clipped by 2 bases and J by 7 bases; unmatched bases: 8. CDR3 in DNA: TGTGCCAGCAGCCAACAGGGACTACCTGGGGAGCAGTACTTC. This gives the protein CASSQQGLPGEQYF.